The 23 T cell receptor beta chains given below trace back to one sample, sequenced in a study of pediatric ulcerative colitis. The assay was immunoSEQ multiplex PCR, and TCRdb's table has in-frame clones only and misses some. The sample has 15,000 to 20,000 clones, under 75% seen once; the top ten hold roughly 7%. Rectal tissue came from one to two pinch biopsies taken at colonoscopy. The sequenced material came from gut tissue. The receptors originated from a boy under 18 with moderate ulcerative colitis.

This rearrangement joins TRBV6-6 to TRBJ2-5, with unresolved D. In germline, CDR1 is MNHNY, CDR2 SVGAGI (reference sequence). With 8 bases removed from V and 5 bases from J, the gap between germline ends came to 12 bases. This CDR3 has 12 residues. CDR3 sequence (DNA): TGTGCCAGCCGAAATGGGGTGGAGACCCAGTACTTC. Translation: CASRNGVETQYF.

V is TRBV5-6 and J is TRBJ2-5; no firm D call. The CDR3 consists of 13 residues. The V and J ends lost 0 bases and 4 bases respectively, with 7 bases between them. Germline V gene lookup returns CDR1 SGHDT and CDR2 YYEEEE. CDR3 in amino acids: CASSLGSGETQYF. In DNA, the CDR3 is TGTGCCAGCAGCTTGGGCTCAGGAGAGACCCAGTACTTC.

The table lists this clone with a few counts. The rearrangement uses TRBV11-2 and TRBJ2-7; D remains unclear. CDR3 length: 16 residues. Germline V gene lookup returns CDR1 SGHAT and CDR2 FQNNGV. V was clipped by 1 base and J by 0 bases, with 13 bases between them. CDR3 sequence (DNA): TGTGCCAGCAGCTTAGGTATAGGGCGAAGCTCCTACGAGCAGTACTTC. It is translated as CASSLGIGRSSYEQYF.

V usage is TRBV7-2 and J usage is TRBJ1-5; D is uncertain. This CDR3 is built from 15 residues. V was cut by 5 bases and J by 1 base, with 12 bases left in between. Per germline, CDR1 SGHTA and CDR2 FQGNSA. In nucleotides, the CDR3 is TGTGCCAGCAGCCCCGCGGTGGGGAGCAATCAGCCCCAGCATTTT. It is translated as CASSPAVGSNQPQHF.

This clone was recorded a few times. The chain is built from TRBV13 and TRBJ2-7, with 7 bases aligning to TRBD2. The CDR3 extends over 16 amino acids. Germline V gene lookup returns CDR1 PRHDT and CDR2 FYEKMQ (reference sequence). V shed 5 bases and J 2 bases; nucleotides not matched to a gene: 12. In nucleotides, the CDR3 is TGTGCCAGCAGCATCCTAGGAGGGGAGGGCCCCTACGAGCAGTACTTC. Translation: CASSILGGEGPYEQYF.

The V call is TRBV9, the J call TRBJ2-3; D remains unclear. The CDR3 is 15 residues long. Germline V gives CDR1 SGDLS, CDR2 YYNGEE. The V end lost 2 bases, the J end lost 4 bases, and 14 bases lay between the germline ends. CDR3 DNA sequence: TGTGCCAGCAGCGTTCACGAAGTGAGCCCAGATACGCAGTATTTT. Residues: CASSVHEVSPDTQYF.

The rearrangement links TRBV30 to TRBJ1-1; TRBD1 is a possible D gene (6 bases). The V and J ends lost 3 bases and 6 bases respectively, with 23 bases between them. Germline CDR1 GTSNPN, CDR2 SVGIG (reference sequence). This CDR3 comprises 16 residues. The CDR3 spells CAWRLTGFSRNPEAFF. In nucleotides, the CDR3 is TGTGCCTGGAGACTCACAGGGTTTTCACGCAATCCTGAAGCTTTCTTT.

The V gene is TRBV7-2, the J gene TRBJ2-1, with 7 nucleotides matching TRBD1. Germline CDR1 reads SGHTA; CDR2 reads FQGNSA. The V and J ends lost 9 bases and 4 bases, in that order; junction bases with no gene match: 6. The CDR3 length is 13 residues. CDR3 DNA sequence: TGTGCCAGTTCGGGACAGCGATACAATGAGCAGTTCTTC. Translating gives CASSGQRYNEQFF.

There are a few counts of this clone. J is TRBJ2-7 and V is TRBV15; the D is unclear. Trimming stripped 0 bases from V and 6 bases from J, with 9 bases between. CDR1 is LNHNV and CDR2 is YYDKDF in the germline V gene (reference sequence). This CDR3 is 13 amino acids long. CDR3 in amino acids: CATSRDWQAEQYF. CDR3 nucleotide sequence: TGTGCCACCAGCAGAGATTGGCAGGCCGAGCAGTACTTC. Full variable domain (remainder filled in from reference TRBV15 and TRBJ2-7): DAMVIQNPRYQVTQFGKPVTLSCSQTLNHNVMYWYQQKSSQAPKLLFHYYDKDFNNEADTPDNFQSRRPNTSFCFLDIRSPGLGDTAMYLCATSRDWQAEQYFGPGTRLTVT.

The J gene is TRBJ2-7, the V gene TRBV18; D unclear. With 1 base removed from V and 4 bases from J, the gap between germline ends came to 17 bases. This CDR3 region has 16 residues. Germline assignment: CDR1 KGHSH and CDR2 LQKENI. CDR3 amino acids: CASSPQGEASKYEQYF. CDR3 in DNA: TGTGCCAGCTCACCACAGGGTGAGGCCTCCAAATACGAGCAGTACTTC.

This chain links TRBV7-9 with TRBJ1-1, with TRBD1 matching 11 bases. The CDR3 covers 17 residues. CDR1 and CDR2 (germline): SEHNR, FQNEAQ (reference sequence). V was clipped by 3 bases and J by 1 base; unmatched bases: 7. The CDR3 region is CASSFLGQGAKNTEAFF. The CDR3 DNA is TGTGCCAGCAGCTTTCTCGGACAGGGGGCTAAGAACACTGAAGCTTTCTTT.

The CDR3, as DNA: TGTGCCTGGAGTGTAGCCGGGGGGGCGGAGACCCAGTACTTC. It encodes CAWSVAGGAETQYF. V and J are TRBV30 and TRBJ2-5; 8 nucleotides match TRBD2. Germline CDR1 GTSNPN, CDR2 SVGIG (reference sequence). This CDR3 is 14 amino acids long. With 0 bases clipped from V and 5 bases from J, the junction kept 5 bases outside the gene matches.

The V and J genes are TRBV7-3 and TRBJ2-2, with 9 bases identical to TRBD1. There are 15 residues in the CDR3. With V trimmed by 5 bases and J by 5 bases, 6 bases remained unmatched. Germline loops: CDR1 SGHTA, CDR2 FQGTGA. CDR3 region: CASSPGTGSTGELFF. DNA of the CDR3: TGTGCCAGCAGCCCCGGGACAGGGTCAACCGGGGAGCTGTTTTTT.

This clone appeared once. V and J are TRBV7-9 and TRBJ2-5; 8 bases line up with TRBD2. The CDR3 consists of 12 residues. CDR1 SEHNR and CDR2 FQNEAQ come from the germline V gene (reference sequence). CDR3 in DNA: TGTACAGCGGGGGCTCCCCAAGAGACCCAGTACTTC. Protein product: CTAGAPQETQYF. Combining the CDR3 with reference TRBV7-9 and TRBJ2-5 gives the whole variable domain DTGVSQNPRHKITKRGQNVTFRCDPISEHNRLYWYRQTLGQGPEFLTYFQNEAQLEKSRLLSDRFSAERPKGSFSTLEIQRTEQGDSAMYLCTAGAPQETQYFGPGTRLLVL.

The V gene is TRBV7-9, the J gene TRBJ1-5, with a tentative D call TRBD1 (6 bases). Germline CDR1 and CDR2: SEHNR and FQNEAQ (reference sequence). The CDR3 extends over 14 amino acids. V lost 5 bases and J lost 3, with 11 bases in between. CDR3 region: CASSEEGDNQPQHF. CDR3 bases: TGTGCCAGCAGCGAAGAGGGGGACAATCAGCCCCAGCATTTT.

The rearrangement joins TRBV7-8 to TRBJ1-2; 7 bases line up with TRBD1. After removal of 0 bases from V and 3 bases from J, the junction contained 7 bases not matched to a gene. The CDR3 loop spans 16 amino acids. In germline, CDR1 is SGHVS, CDR2 FQNEAQ. Written as DNA, the CDR3 is TGTGCCAGCAGCTTAGCCAGACAGGGATTGGACTATGGCTACACCTTC. Protein: CASSLARQGLDYGYTF.

The rearrangement links TRBV7-9 to TRBJ1-4, with TRBD1 as a possible D gene (6 bases). Per the germline V gene, CDR1 is SEHNR and CDR2 is FQNEAQ (reference sequence). The CDR3 contains 16 residues. Trimming took 4 bases from V and 0 from J, leaving 12 bases between them. The CDR3 protein is CASSSRGATTNEKLFF. In DNA, the CDR3 is TGTGCCAGCAGCTCGAGGGGGGCGACAACTAATGAAAAACTGTTTTTT.

CDR3 in DNA: TGTGCCAGCGCCGCTGGGCAGGGAACTGAAGCTTTCTTT. Residues: CASAAGQGTEAFF. This chain uses TRBV25-1 with TRBJ1-1, with D perhaps matching TRBD1 (5 bases). Germline V gene lookup returns CDR1 MGHDK and CDR2 SYGVNS. The CDR3 runs 13 residues. The V end was cut by 8 bases, the J end by 5 bases, with 15 bases between.

V is TRBV18 and J is TRBJ1-2, with 8 bases identical to TRBD1. The CDR3 spans 14 residues. Germline V gene lookup returns CDR1 KGHSH and CDR2 LQKENI. Trimming at V came to 5 bases and at J to 4 bases, leaving 6 bases not matched to a gene. The CDR3 DNA reads as TGTGCCAGCTCAGCGGACAGGGACAGCTATGGCTACACCTTC. Residues: CASSADRDSYGYTF.

The J gene is TRBJ1-6, the V gene TRBV5-4; tentative D call: TRBD1 (6 bases). Trimming cost V 4 bases and J 9 bases, with 14 bases left between them. There are 14 residues in the CDR3. Germline V gene lookup returns CDR1 SGHNT and CDR2 YYREEE (reference sequence). The DNA of the CDR3 is TGTGCCAGCAGCCTAACAGGGTACGGTTCACCCCTCCACTTT. It codes for CASSLTGYGSPLHF.

This clone came up once. V and J are TRBV14 and TRBJ1-1; 8 bases line up with TRBD1. Germline lookup yields CDR1 SGHDN and CDR2 FVKESK. With 0 bases clipped from V and 1 base from J, the junction kept 10 bases outside the gene matches. This CDR3 is built from 18 residues. The CDR3 loop reads CASSQDPSPGQGNTEAFF. The CDR3 DNA is TGTGCCAGCAGCCAAGACCCTAGCCCCGGACAGGGGAACACTGAAGCTTTCTTT. The whole variable domain, filled in from reference TRBV14 and TRBJ1-1, reads EAGVTQFPSHSVIEKGQTVTLRCDPISGHDNLYWYRRVMGKEIKFLLHFVKESKQDESGMPNNRFLAERTGGTYSTLKVQPAELEDSGVYFCASSQDPSPGQGNTEAFFGQGTRLTVV.

Here the CDR3 DNA reads TGTGCCAGCAGTGAAGTGGGACAGGGTTTCTACAATGAGCAGTTCTTC. Its protein is CASSEVGQGFYNEQFF. The gene calls are TRBV2 and TRBJ2-1, with 9 bases matching TRBD1. Losses at the gene ends were 1 base for V and 3 bases for J; bases not matched to a gene: 4. Germline lookup yields CDR1 SNHLY and CDR2 FYNNEI. The CDR3 has 16 residues.

By proportion, this clone is medium-sized. This chain links TRBV4-3 with TRBJ2-7; TRBD1 is a possible D gene (5 bases). V lost 0 bases and J lost 4, with 13 bases in between. This CDR3 comprises 15 residues. The V gene's germline CDR1 is LGHNA and CDR2 YSLEER. The CDR3 reads CASSQDRTRPYEQYF. CDR3 bases: TGCGCCAGCAGCCAAGATCGGACAAGACCGTACGAGCAGTACTTC.